This T cell receptor beta chain was found in a study of OX40 agonist ivuxolimab in advanced cancers. Study-wide context: Three patients, one with hepatocellular carcinoma and two with cutaneous melanoma, responded partially.

Of note for this clone: What it binds is not known.

Profiled with immunoSEQ multiplex PCR; TCRdb holds only in-frame clones, not every one. The sample has about 79,000 clones, roughly nine tenths seen once. The CDR3 runs to 15 residues. The germline CDR1 and CDR2 sequences are LNHDA and SQIVND (reference sequence). The V gene end was trimmed by 4 bases and the J gene end by 4 bases; junction bases not matched to a gene: 2. Findings and limits, study-wide: Both blood CD4+ and CD8+ T cells showed clonal growth by week 6 at 0.1 to 3.0 mg/kg. Mean expanded clone counts were higher in CD8+ than CD4+ T cells.

The TCR sequence derives from an adult with an advanced solid tumor such as melanoma, head and neck, liver or kidney cancer. This chain connects TRBV19 to TRBJ2-3, with TRBD2 matching over 13 bases. Sequencing used CD4+ or CD8+ T cells sorted from blood, obtained in a trial of the OX40 agonist ivuxolimab. In DNA, the CDR3 is TGTGCCAGTAGTAGACTAGCGGGAGGACCAGATACGCAGTATTTT. Translating gives CASSRLAGGPDTQYF.